A single sample is the source of the 6 T cell receptor beta chains below, sequenced in a study of graft-versus-host responses after intestinal transplantation. These TCRs' antigens remain unknown. TCRdb's table, derived via immunoSEQ multiplex PCR, lists solely in-frame clones and lacks some. The sample holds about 100,000 clones, about 93% seen once. The source was unstimulated CD8+ T cells sorted from spleen or lymph node cells, collected before intestinal transplant. Receptors were obtained from a human donor who received an intestinal transplant.

J is TRBJ1-5 and V is TRBV28; 7 bases agree with TRBD1. This CDR3 comprises 20 residues. CDR1 is MDHEN, CDR2 SYDVKM, per germline. With V trimmed by 6 bases and J by 2 bases, 22 bases remained unmatched. The CDR3 DNA is TGTGCCAGCAGCCACTTCTGGGGGACAGAGGAAGGAGACGGCAATCAGCCCCAGCATTTT. It codes for CASSHFWGTEEGDGNQPQHF.

This chain links TRBV7-9 with TRBJ1-1, with a tentative D call TRBD1 (6 bases). The CDR3 length is 14 residues. Between the trimmed V and J ends, which lost 4 bases and 7 bases, there was a span of 16 bases. Germline V gene sequence: CDR1 SEHNR, CDR2 FQNEAQ (reference sequence). CDR3 bases: TGTGCCAGCAGCTCGTCGACAGGTTACTTTGAAGCTTTCTTT. It codes for CASSSSTGYFEAFF.

This chain connects TRBV15 to TRBJ1-2, with D possibly being TRBD1 (5 bases). This CDR3 spans 15 amino acids. Per the germline V gene, CDR1 is LNHNV and CDR2 is YYDKDF (reference sequence). Between the trimmed V and J ends, which lost 3 bases and 7 bases, there was a span of 18 bases. Written as DNA, the CDR3 is TGTGCCACCAGCAGTATGGGGCAGGAAAATCTTGGCTACACCTTC. It encodes CATSSMGQENLGYTF. The full variable domain, rest sourced from reference TRBV15 and TRBJ1-2, is DAMVIQNPRYQVTQFGKPVTLSCSQTLNHNVMYWYQQKSSQAPKLLFHYYDKDFNNEADTPDNFQSRRPNTSFCFLDIRSPGLGDTAMYLCATSSMGQENLGYTFGSGTRLTVV.

The chain carries TRBV4-2 and TRBJ1-1; a possible D gene is TRBD1 (5 bases). Per the germline V gene, CDR1 is LGHNA and CDR2 is YNFKEQ. V shed 3 bases and J shed 4 bases, with 15 bases lying between them. The CDR3 length is 15 residues. The CDR3 DNA follows: TGTGCCAGCAGCCATTTGGGAGACAGCCTCACTGAAGCTTTCTTT. It yields the protein CASSHLGDSLTEAFF.

The chain recombines TRBV7-9 with TRBJ1-2, with D possibly being TRBD1 (6 bases). V gave up 2 bases and J gave up 2 bases, with 15 bases separating them. The CDR3 spans 16 residues. CDR1 is SEHNR, CDR2 FQNEAQ, per germline (reference sequence). The CDR3 bases are TGTGCCAGCAGCTTAAATCCGCCGACAGGAAACTATGGCTACACCTTC. This gives the protein CASSLNPPTGNYGYTF.

The V gene is TRBV6-1, the J gene TRBJ2-7; D unclear. The V and J ends lost 1 base and 6 bases respectively, with 4 bases between them. The CDR3 totals 11 residues. Germline V gene sequence: CDR1 MNHNS, CDR2 SASEGT. CDR3 region: CASSEGGEQYF. Here the CDR3 DNA reads TGTGCCAGCAGTGAAGGGGGCGAGCAGTACTTC.